Presented here are 7 T cell receptor beta chains from one specimen sequenced in a study of T cells in Graves' hyperthyroidism and ophthalmopathy. TCR beta CDR3 regions were amplified from RNA. First-round RT-PCR targeting the TCR CDR3 was performed with the HTBI primer set. Each CDR3 protein is one row after TCRdb ran MiXCR on the multiplex PCR reads. The repertoire holds approximately 640,000 distinct CDR3 sequences, with 15% to 20% as singletons. Sequenced sample: blood. These receptors were obtained from a woman aged 30 to 39 with Graves' hyperthyroidism.

V is TRBV19 and J is TRBJ2-7, with D tentatively TRBD2 (5 bases). Deletions cut 2 bases from V and 2 bases from J, with 13 bases between. Germline CDR1 LNHDA, CDR2 SQIVND (reference sequence). The CDR3 has 15 amino acids. CDR3 nucleotide sequence: TGTGCCAGTAGTATAACGAGGGCCAGACCCTACGAGCAGTACTTC. Translated: CASSITRARPYEQYF.

This clonotype has ten or more counts. This rearrangement joins TRBV20-1 to TRBJ2-2, with D perhaps TRBD1 (6 bases). This CDR3 is 15 amino acids long. Trimming pared 1 base from V and 1 base from J, leaving 10 bases between. CDR1 is DFQATT, CDR2 SNEGSKA, per germline (reference sequence). The CDR3 sequence is CSARVRGKNTGELFF. CDR3 coding DNA: TGCAGTGCTAGAGTCAGGGGCAAGAACACCGGGGAGCTGTTTTTT.

The V call is TRBV5-1, the J call TRBJ1-4; D gene ambiguous. CDR1 and CDR2 (germline): SGHRS, YFSETQ. Trimming took off 5 bases at V and 0 bases at J, with 8 bases between the two ends. This CDR3 has 14 residues. This CDR3 is CASSSTTTNEKLFF. The CDR3 DNA reads as TGCGCCAGCAGTTCAACCACAACTAATGAAAAACTGTTTTTT. The full variable domain, rest sourced from reference TRBV5-1 and TRBJ1-4, is KAGVTQTPRYLIKTRGQQVTLSCSPISGHRSVSWYQQTPGQGLQFLFEYFSETQRNKGNFPGRFSGRQFSNSRSEMNVSTLELGDSALYLCASSSTTTNEKLFFGSGTQLSVL.

This clonotype was counted ten times or more. The chain links TRBV28 to TRBJ2-3, with 10 bases identical to TRBD2. V was pared by 6 bases and J by 2 bases, with 8 bases of the junction left unmatched. Germline V gives CDR1 MDHEN, CDR2 SYDVKM. This CDR3 spans 16 amino acids. CDR3 in DNA: TGTGCCAGCAGGGAACGGCTAGCGGGGGACACAGATACGCAGTATTTT. Residues: CASRERLAGDTDTQYF.

This clonotype was seen at least ten times. The chain carries TRBV13 and TRBJ2-7; 9 bases map to TRBD2. Per germline, CDR1 PRHDT and CDR2 FYEKMQ (reference sequence). The trim removed 3 bases at V and 3 bases at J, leaving 6 bases unmatched. The CDR3 is 15 residues long. The CDR3 DNA reads as TGTGCCAGCAGCTTGGAGGCTAGCGGGAACTACGAGCAGTACTTC. It codes for CASSLEASGNYEQYF.

This clonotype showed up just a few times. The CDR3 DNA reads as TGTGCCAGCAGCTTGGGAGCGGGAGGGCGTGGAGATACGCAGTATTTT. Translation gives CASSLGAGGRGDTQYF. This chain uses TRBV7-3 with TRBJ2-3; 10 bases are shared with TRBD2. Trimming at V came to 3 bases and at J to 5 bases, leaving 8 bases not matched to a gene. The CDR3 consists of 16 residues. Germline V lookup: CDR1 SGHTA, CDR2 FQGTGA.

This clonotype was seen many times. The chain recombines TRBV7-3 with TRBJ2-7; the match to TRBD1 covers 7 bases. CDR3 length equals 17 residues. V lost 1 base, J lost 0 bases, and 9 bases stayed unmatched. Germline V gene sequence: CDR1 SGHTA, CDR2 FQGTGA. The CDR3 DNA reads as TGTGCCAGCAGCTTAAAGACTTTCGGACAGGTCTCCTACGAGCAGTACTTC. It is translated as CASSLKTFGQVSYEQYF.